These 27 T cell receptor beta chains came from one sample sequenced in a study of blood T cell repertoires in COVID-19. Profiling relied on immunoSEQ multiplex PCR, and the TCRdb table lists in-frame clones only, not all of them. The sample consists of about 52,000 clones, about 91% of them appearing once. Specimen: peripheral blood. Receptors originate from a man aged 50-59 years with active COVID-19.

CDR3 residues: CASSPDRGRYNEQFF. The CDR3 DNA is TGTGCCAGCAGCCCCGACAGGGGACGATACAATGAGCAGTTCTTC. The genes are TRBV7-2 and TRBJ2-1; 8 positions agree with TRBD1. The CDR3 spans 15 residues. Trimming took 5 bases from V and 4 from J; bases not matched to a gene: 7. Germline V lookup: CDR1 SGHTA, CDR2 FQGNSA.

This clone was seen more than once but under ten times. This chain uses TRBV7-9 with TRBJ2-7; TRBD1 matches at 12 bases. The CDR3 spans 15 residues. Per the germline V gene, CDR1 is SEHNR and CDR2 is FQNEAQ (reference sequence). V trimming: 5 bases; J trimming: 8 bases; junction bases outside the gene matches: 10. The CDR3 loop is CASSPRDRGRTKQYF. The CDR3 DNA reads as TGTGCCAGCAGCCCACGGGACAGGGGGCGAACGAAGCAGTACTTC.

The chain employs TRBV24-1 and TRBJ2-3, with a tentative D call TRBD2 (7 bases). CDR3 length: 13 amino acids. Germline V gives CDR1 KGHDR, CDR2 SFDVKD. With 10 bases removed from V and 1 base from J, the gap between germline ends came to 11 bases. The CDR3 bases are TGTGCCACGGGGGAGGGGGGCACAGATACGCAGTATTTT. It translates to CATGEGGTDTQYF.

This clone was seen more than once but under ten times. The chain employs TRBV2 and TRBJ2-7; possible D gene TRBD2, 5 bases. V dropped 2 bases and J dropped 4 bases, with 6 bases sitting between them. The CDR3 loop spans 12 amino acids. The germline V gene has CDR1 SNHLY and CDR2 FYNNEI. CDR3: CASSESGYEQYF. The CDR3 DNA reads TGTGCCAGCAGTGAATCGGGGTACGAGCAGTACTTC.

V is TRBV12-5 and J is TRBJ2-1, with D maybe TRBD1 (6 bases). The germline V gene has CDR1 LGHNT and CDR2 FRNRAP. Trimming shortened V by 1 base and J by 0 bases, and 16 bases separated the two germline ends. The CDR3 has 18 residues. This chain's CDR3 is CASGLASVDRYSYNEQFF. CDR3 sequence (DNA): TGTGCTAGTGGTTTGGCTTCAGTGGACAGATACTCCTACAATGAGCAGTTCTTC. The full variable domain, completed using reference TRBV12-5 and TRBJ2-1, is DARVTQTPRHKVTEMGQEVTMRCQPILGHNTVFWYRQTMMQGLELLAYFRNRAPLDDSGMPKDRFSAEMPDATLATLKIQPSEPRDSAVYFCASGLASVDRYSYNEQFFGPGTRLTVL.

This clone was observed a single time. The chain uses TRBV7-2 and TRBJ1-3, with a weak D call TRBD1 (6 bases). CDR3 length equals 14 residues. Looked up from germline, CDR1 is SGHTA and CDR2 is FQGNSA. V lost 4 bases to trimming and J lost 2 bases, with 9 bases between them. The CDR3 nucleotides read TGTGCCAGCAGCTCTCAGGGGACTGGAAACACCATATATTTT. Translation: CASSSQGTGNTIYF. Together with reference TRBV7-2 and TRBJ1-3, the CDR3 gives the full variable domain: GAGVSQSPSNKVTEKGKDVELRCDPISGHTALYWYRQSLGQGLEFLIYFQGNSAPDKSGLPSDRFSAERTGGSVSTLTIQRTQQEDSAVYLCASSSQGTGNTIYFGEGSWLTVV.

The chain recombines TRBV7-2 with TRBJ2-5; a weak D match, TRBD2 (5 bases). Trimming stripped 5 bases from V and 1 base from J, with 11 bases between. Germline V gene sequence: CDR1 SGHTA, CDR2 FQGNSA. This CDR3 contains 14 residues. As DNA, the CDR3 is TGTGCCAGCAGCGGTCGGAGGCTCCAAGAGACCCAGTACTTC. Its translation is CASSGRRLQETQYF.

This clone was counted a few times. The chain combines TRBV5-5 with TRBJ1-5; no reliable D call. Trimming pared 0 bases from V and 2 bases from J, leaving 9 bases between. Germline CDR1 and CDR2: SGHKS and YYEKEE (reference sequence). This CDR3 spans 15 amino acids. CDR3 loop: CASSLGPGGNQPQHF. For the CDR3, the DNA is TGTGCCAGCAGCTTGGGCCCGGGAGGCAATCAGCCCCAGCATTTT.

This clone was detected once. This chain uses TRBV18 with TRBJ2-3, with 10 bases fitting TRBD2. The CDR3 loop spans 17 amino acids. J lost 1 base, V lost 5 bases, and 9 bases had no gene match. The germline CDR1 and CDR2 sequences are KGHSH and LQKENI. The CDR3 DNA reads TGTGCCAGCTCAAGACTCAACGGACTAGCGGGCACAGATACGCAGTATTTT. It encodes CASSRLNGLAGTDTQYF.

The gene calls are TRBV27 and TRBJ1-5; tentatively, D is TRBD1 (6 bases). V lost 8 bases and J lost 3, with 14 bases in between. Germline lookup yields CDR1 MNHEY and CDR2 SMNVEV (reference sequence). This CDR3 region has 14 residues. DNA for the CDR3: TGTGCCAGCCAGGGGTCAGGGAACAATCAGCCCCAGCATTTT. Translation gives CASQGSGNNQPQHF.

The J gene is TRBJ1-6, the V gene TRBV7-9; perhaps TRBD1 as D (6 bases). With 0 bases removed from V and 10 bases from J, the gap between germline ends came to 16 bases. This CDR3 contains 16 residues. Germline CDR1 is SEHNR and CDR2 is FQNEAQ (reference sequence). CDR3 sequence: CASSLAGETGRSPLHF. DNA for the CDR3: TGTGCCAGCAGCTTAGCGGGTGAGACAGGTCGCTCACCCCTCCACTTT.

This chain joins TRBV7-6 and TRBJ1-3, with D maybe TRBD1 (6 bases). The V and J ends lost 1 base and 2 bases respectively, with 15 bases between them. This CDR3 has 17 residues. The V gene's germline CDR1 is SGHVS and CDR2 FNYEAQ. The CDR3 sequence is CASSLGQGFWAGNTIYF. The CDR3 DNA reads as TGTGCCAGCAGCTTAGGCCAGGGGTTCTGGGCTGGAAACACCATATATTTT.

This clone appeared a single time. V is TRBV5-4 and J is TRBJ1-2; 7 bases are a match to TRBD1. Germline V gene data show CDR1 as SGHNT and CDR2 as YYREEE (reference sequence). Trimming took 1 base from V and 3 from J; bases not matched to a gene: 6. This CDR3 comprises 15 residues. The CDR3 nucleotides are TGTGCCAGCAGCTTGACCGTCGGGACAGACTATGGCTACACCTTC. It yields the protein CASSLTVGTDYGYTF.

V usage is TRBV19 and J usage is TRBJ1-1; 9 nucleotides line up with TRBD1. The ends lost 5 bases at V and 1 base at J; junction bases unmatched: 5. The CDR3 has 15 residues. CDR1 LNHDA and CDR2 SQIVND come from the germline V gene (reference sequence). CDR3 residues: CASSQQGARNTEAFF. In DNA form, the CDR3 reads TGTGCCAGTAGTCAACAGGGGGCAAGGAACACTGAAGCTTTCTTT.

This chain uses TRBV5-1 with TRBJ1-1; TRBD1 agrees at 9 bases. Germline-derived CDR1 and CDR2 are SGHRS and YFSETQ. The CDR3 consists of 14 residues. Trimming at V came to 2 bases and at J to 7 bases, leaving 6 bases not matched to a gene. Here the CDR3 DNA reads TGCGCCAGCAGCTTTACAGGGGGCGACCGTGAAGCTTTCTTT. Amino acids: CASSFTGGDREAFF.

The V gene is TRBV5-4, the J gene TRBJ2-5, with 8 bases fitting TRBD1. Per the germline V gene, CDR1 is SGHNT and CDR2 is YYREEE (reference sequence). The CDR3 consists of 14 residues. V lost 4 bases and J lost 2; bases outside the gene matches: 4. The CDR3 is CASSITGGQETQYF. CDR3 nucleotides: TGTGCCAGCAGCATTACAGGGGGACAAGAGACCCAGTACTTC.

CDR3 region: CASSPWASGSGELFF. The CDR3 DNA sequence: TGTGCCAGCAGCCCTTGGGCTAGCGGGAGTGGGGAGCTGTTTTTT. The V and J genes are TRBV5-4 and TRBJ2-2, with 10 bases matching TRBD2. After removal of 4 bases from V and 8 bases from J, the junction contained 8 bases not matched to a gene. Germline CDR1 is SGHNT and CDR2 is YYREEE (reference sequence). The CDR3 is made up of 15 amino acids.

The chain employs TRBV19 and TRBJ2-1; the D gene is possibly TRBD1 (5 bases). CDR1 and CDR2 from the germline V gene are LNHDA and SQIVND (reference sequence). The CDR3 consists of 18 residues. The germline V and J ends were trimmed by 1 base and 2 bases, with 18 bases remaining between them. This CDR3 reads CASSIVTMAGSPYNEQFF. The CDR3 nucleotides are TGTGCCAGTAGTATAGTCACTATGGCAGGGTCCCCCTACAATGAGCAGTTCTTC. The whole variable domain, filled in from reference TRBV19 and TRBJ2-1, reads DGGITQSPKYLFRKEGQNVTLSCEQNLNHDAMYWYRQDPGQGLRLIYYSQIVNDFQKGDIAEGYSVSREKKESFPLTVTSAQKNPTAFYLCASSIVTMAGSPYNEQFFGPGTRLTVL.

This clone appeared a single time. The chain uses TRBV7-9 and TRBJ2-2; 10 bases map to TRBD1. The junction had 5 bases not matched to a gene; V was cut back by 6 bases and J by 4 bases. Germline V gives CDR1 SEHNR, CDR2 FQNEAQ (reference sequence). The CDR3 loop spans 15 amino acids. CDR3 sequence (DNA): TGTGCCAGCAGGCCCGGGACAGGGGTCACCGGGGAGCTGTTTTTT. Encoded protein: CASRPGTGVTGELFF. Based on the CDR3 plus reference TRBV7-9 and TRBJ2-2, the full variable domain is DTGVSQNPRHKITKRGQNVTFRCDPISEHNRLYWYRQTLGQGPEFLTYFQNEAQLEKSRLLSDRFSAERPKGSFSTLEIQRTEQGDSAMYLCASRPGTGVTGELFFGEGSRLTVL.

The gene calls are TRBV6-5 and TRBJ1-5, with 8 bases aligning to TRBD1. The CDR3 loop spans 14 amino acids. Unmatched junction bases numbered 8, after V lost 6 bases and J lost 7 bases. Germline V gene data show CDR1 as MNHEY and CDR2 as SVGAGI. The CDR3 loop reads CASRPRGPGQPQHF. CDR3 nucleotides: TGTGCCAGCAGACCCAGGGGGCCGGGACAGCCCCAGCATTTT.

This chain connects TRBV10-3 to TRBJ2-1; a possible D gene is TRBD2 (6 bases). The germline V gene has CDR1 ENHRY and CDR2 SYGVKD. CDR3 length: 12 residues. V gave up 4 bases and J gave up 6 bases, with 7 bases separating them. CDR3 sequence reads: CAISGGINEQFF. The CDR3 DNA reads TGTGCCATCAGTGGCGGGATCAATGAGCAGTTCTTC.

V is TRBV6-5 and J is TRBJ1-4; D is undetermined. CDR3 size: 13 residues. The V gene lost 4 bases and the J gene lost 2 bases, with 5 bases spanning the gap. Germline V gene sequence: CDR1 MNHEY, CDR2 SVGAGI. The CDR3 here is CASSSVTNEKLFF. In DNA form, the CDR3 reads TGTGCCAGCAGTTCGGTGACTAATGAAAAACTGTTTTTT.

The CDR3 here is CASSKAWASREQYF. DNA for the CDR3: TGTGCCAGCAGTAAGGCATGGGCTAGCCGCGAGCAGTACTTC. V is TRBV7-2 and J is TRBJ2-7, with D possibly being TRBD2 (5 bases). There are 14 residues in the CDR3. Germline CDR1 SGHTA, CDR2 FQGNSA. V gave up 6 bases and J gave up 6 bases, with 18 bases separating them.

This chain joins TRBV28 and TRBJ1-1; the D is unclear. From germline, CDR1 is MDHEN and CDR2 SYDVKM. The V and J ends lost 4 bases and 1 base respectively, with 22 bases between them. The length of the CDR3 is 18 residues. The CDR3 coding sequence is TGTGCCAGCAGTTCTCCCCCGGGAATTAGGTTCGCGAACACTGAAGCTTTCTTT. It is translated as CASSSPPGIRFANTEAFF. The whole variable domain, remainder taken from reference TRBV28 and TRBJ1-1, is DVKVTQSSRYLVKRTGEKVFLECVQDMDHENMFWYRQDPGLGLRLIYFSYDVKMKEKGDIPEGYSVSREKKERFSLILESASTNQTSMYLCASSSPPGIRFANTEAFFGQGTRLTVV.

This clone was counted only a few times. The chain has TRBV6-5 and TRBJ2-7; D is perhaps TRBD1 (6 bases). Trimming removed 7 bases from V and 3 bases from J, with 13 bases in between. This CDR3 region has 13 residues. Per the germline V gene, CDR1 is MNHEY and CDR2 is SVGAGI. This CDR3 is CASTSGTHYEQYF. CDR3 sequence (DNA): TGTGCCAGCACTTCCGGGACACACTACGAGCAGTACTTC.

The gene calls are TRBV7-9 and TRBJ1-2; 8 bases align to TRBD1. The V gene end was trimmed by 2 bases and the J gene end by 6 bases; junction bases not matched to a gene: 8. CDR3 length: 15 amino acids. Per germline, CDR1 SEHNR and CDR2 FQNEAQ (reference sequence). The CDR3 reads CASSLSGGGENGYTF. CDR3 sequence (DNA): TGTGCCAGCAGCTTATCAGGGGGCGGGGAGAATGGCTACACCTTC. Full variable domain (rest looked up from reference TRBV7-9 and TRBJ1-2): DTGVSQNPRHKITKRGQNVTFRCDPISEHNRLYWYRQTLGQGPEFLTYFQNEAQLEKSRLLSDRFSAERPKGSFSTLEIQRTEQGDSAMYLCASSLSGGGENGYTFGSGTRLTVV.

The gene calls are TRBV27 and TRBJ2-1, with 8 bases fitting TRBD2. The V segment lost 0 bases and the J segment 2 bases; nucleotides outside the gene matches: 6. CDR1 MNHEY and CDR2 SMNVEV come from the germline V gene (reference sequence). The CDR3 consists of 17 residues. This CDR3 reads CASSLSFSGGAYNEQFF. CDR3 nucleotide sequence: TGTGCCAGCAGTTTATCGTTCTCCGGGGGGGCCTACAATGAGCAGTTCTTC.